The 15 T cell receptor beta chains presented below share a single source sample, sequenced in a study of blood T cell repertoires in COVID-19. Using immunoSEQ multiplex PCR, the repertoire was profiled, and TCRdb retains in-frame clones only, with some absent. The sample records 85,000 to 95,000 clones, 80% to 90% being singletons. The specimen sequenced was peripheral blood. The source is a woman over 75 with acute or convalescent COVID-19.

This clone showed up just a few times. J is TRBJ1-2 and V is TRBV3-1 (or the pseudogene TRBV3-2); 7 bases line up with TRBD1. CDR3 length: 13 residues. V dropped 4 bases and J dropped 8; count of bases not matched to a gene: 7. CDR1 is LGHDT and CDR2 is YNNKEL in the germline V gene (reference sequence). The CDR3 DNA follows: TGTGCCAGCAGCCCCCGGACAGGTGGGGGCTACACCTTC. Its translation: CASSPRTGGGYTF.

The chain has TRBV30 and TRBJ2-3, with 13 bases aligning to TRBD2. The V gene end was trimmed by 3 bases and the J gene end by 0 bases; junction bases not matched to a gene: 6. Per the germline V gene, CDR1 is GTSNPN and CDR2 is SVGIG (reference sequence). This CDR3 contains 17 residues. CDR3 region: CAWSRTSGGISTDTQYF. CDR3 DNA: TGTGCCTGGAGCCGGACTAGCGGGGGTATTAGCACAGATACGCAGTATTTT. Full variable domain (outside the CDR3, taken from reference TRBV30 and TRBJ2-3): SQTIHQWPATLVQPVGSPLSLECTVEGTSNPNLYWYRQAAGRGLQLLFYSVGIGQISSEVPQNLSASRPQDRQFILSSKKLLLSDSGFYLCAWSRTSGGISTDTQYFGPGTRLTVL.

The chain carries TRBV7-9 and TRBJ2-3; 8 nucleotides agree with TRBD2. With 5 bases clipped from V and 0 bases from J, the junction kept 4 bases outside the gene matches. The CDR3 sequence is 15 residues long. Germline CDR1 is SEHNR and CDR2 is FQNEAQ (reference sequence). In nucleotides, the CDR3 is TGTGCCAGCAGCACGGGACTAGGGAGCACAGATACGCAGTATTTT. Translation: CASSTGLGSTDTQYF.

The table lists this clone with a count of one. The chain couples TRBV27 to TRBJ1-2, with a tentative D call TRBD1 (6 bases). The CDR3 covers 13 residues. V lost 5 bases and J lost 8, with 15 bases in between. CDR1 is MNHEY and CDR2 is SMNVEV in the germline V gene (reference sequence). The CDR3 coding sequence is TGTGCCAGCAGTGTCGGGGGGGCGCGGGGCTACACCTTC. This translates into CASSVGGARGYTF.

The chain is built from TRBV3-1 (or the pseudogene TRBV3-2) and TRBJ1-5; 8 bases are shared with TRBD1. Losses at the gene ends were 1 base for V and 10 bases for J; bases not matched to a gene: 9. CDR1 LGHDT and CDR2 YNNKEL come from the germline V gene (reference sequence). The CDR3 length is 15 residues. DNA of the CDR3: TGTGCCAGCAGCCAAGGTCGGACAGGGAGTGGACCCCAGCATTTT. Amino acids: CASSQGRTGSGPQHF.

The CDR3 sequence: CASSFRAGNTIYF. CDR3 bases: TGTGCCAGCAGTTTCAGGGCTGGAAACACCATATATTTT. J is TRBJ1-3 and V is TRBV12-3 or TRBV12-4; D is possibly TRBD1 (5 bases). The length of the CDR3 is 13 residues. V was trimmed by 3 bases and J by 2 bases, leaving 5 bases between them.

The chain couples TRBV2 to TRBJ2-7; 8 bases match TRBD2. With V trimmed by 6 bases and J by 5 bases, 3 bases remained unmatched. The germline V gene has CDR1 SNHLY and CDR2 FYNNEI. The CDR3 has 12 amino acids. DNA for the CDR3: TGTGCCAGCAGAGTTAGCGGGGACGAGCAGTACTTC. It encodes CASRVSGDEQYF.

V gene TRBV18 combines with J gene TRBJ1-5; D unresolved. V was shortened by 5 bases and J by 4 bases, with 9 bases between the two germline ends. The CDR3 loop spans 13 amino acids. In germline, CDR1 is KGHSH, CDR2 LQKENI. This CDR3 reads CASSEAANQPQHF. DNA for the CDR3: TGTGCCAGCTCAGAGGCAGCGAATCAGCCCCAGCATTTT.

The table lists this clone with a few counts. The V and J genes are TRBV6-4 and TRBJ1-1, with D uncertain. Trimming stripped 4 bases from V and 2 bases from J, with 11 bases between. This CDR3 comprises 14 residues. From germline, CDR1 is MRHNA and CDR2 SNTAGT. CDR3 in amino acids: CASSAGGVNTEAFF. In nucleotides, the CDR3 is TGTGCCAGCAGTGCCGGCGGAGTAAACACTGAAGCTTTCTTT.

The chain carries TRBV28 and TRBJ2-2; D call uncertain. V was cut by 7 bases and J by 4 bases, with 7 bases left in between. Germline V CDR1 and CDR2: MDHEN, SYDVKM. This CDR3 is 12 amino acids long. The CDR3, as DNA: TGTGCCAGCACTTCCCGCACCGGGGAGCTGTTTTTT. Encoded protein: CASTSRTGELFF. The full variable domain, in which reference TRBV28 and TRBJ2-2 provide the parts outside the CDR3, is DVKVTQSSRYLVKRTGEKVFLECVQDMDHENMFWYRQDPGLGLRLIYFSYDVKMKEKGDIPEGYSVSREKKERFSLILESASTNQTSMYLCASTSRTGELFFGEGSRLTVL.

This sequence joins TRBV6-1 and TRBJ1-3; no reliable D call. V was pared by 2 bases and J by 2 bases, with 7 bases between. Germline V gene sequence: CDR1 MNHNS, CDR2 SASEGT. This CDR3 contains 14 residues. The CDR3 here is CASSEKRAGNTIYF. The CDR3 DNA follows: TGTGCCAGCAGTGAAAAGAGGGCTGGAAACACCATATATTTT.

The rearrangement joins TRBV7-9 to TRBJ2-4; TRBD1 aligns across 7 bases. CDR1 and CDR2 from the germline V gene are SEHNR and FQNEAQ (reference sequence). V was pared by 5 bases and J by 9 bases, with 10 bases of the junction left unmatched. The CDR3 sequence is 14 residues long. The CDR3 sequence is CASSREGAVGIQYF. DNA of the CDR3: TGTGCCAGCAGCCGCGAGGGGGCGGTGGGCATTCAGTACTTC. The complete variable domain, with remaining parts taken from reference TRBV7-9 and TRBJ2-4, reads DTGVSQNPRHKITKRGQNVTFRCDPISEHNRLYWYRQTLGQGPEFLTYFQNEAQLEKSRLLSDRFSAERPKGSFSTLEIQRTEQGDSAMYLCASSREGAVGIQYFGAGTRLSVL.

The genes are TRBV30 and TRBJ2-3; 7 bases match TRBD2. Trimming at V came to 8 bases and at J to 2 bases, leaving 7 bases not matched to a gene. Germline CDR1 is GTSNPN and CDR2 is SVGIG (reference sequence). The CDR3 runs to 13 residues. CDR3 coding DNA: TGTGCCCGAGCCGGGGGGACCACAGATACGCAGTATTTT. Its translation: CARAGGTTDTQYF.

The V and J genes are TRBV3-1 (or the pseudogene TRBV3-2) and TRBJ2-7; tentatively, D is TRBD1 (5 bases). CDR3 length: 15 residues. CDR1 LGHDT and CDR2 YNNKEL come from the germline V gene (reference sequence). Deletions cut 2 bases from V and 3 bases from J, with 14 bases between. The CDR3 protein is CASSQPKGQGYEQYF. CDR3 in DNA: TGTGCCAGCAGCCAACCTAAGGGGCAGGGCTACGAGCAGTACTTC.

The chain combines TRBV9 with TRBJ1-5; 10 bases are shared with TRBD1. The junction had 6 bases not matched to a gene; V was cut back by 4 bases and J by 5 bases. The CDR3 totals 15 residues. From germline, CDR1 is SGDLS and CDR2 YYNGEE. This chain's CDR3 is CASSPPGTGDQPQHF. CDR3 nucleotide sequence: TGTGCCAGCAGCCCCCCCGGGACAGGGGATCAGCCCCAGCATTTT. Based on the CDR3 plus reference TRBV9 and TRBJ1-5, the full variable domain is DSGVTQTPKHLITATGQRVTLRCSPRSGDLSVYWYQQSLDQGLQFLIQYYNGEERAKGNILERFSAQQFPDLHSELNLSSLELGDSALYFCASSPPGTGDQPQHFGDGTRLSIL.